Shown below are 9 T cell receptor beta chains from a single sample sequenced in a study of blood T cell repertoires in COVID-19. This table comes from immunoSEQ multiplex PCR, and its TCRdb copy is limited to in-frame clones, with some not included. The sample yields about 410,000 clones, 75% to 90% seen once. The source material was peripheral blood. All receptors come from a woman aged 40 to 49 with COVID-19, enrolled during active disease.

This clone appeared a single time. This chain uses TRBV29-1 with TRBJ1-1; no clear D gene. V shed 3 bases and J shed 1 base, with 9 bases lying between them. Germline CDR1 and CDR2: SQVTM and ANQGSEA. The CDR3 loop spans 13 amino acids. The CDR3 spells CSVDEFGNTEAFF. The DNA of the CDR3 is TGCAGCGTTGACGAGTTCGGGAACACTGAAGCTTTCTTT. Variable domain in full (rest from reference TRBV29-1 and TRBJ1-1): SAVISQKPSRDICQRGTSLTIQCQVDSQVTMMFWYRQQPGQSLTLIATANQGSEATYESGFVIDKFPISRPNLTFSTLTVSNMSPEDSSIYLCSVDEFGNTEAFFGQGTRLTVV.

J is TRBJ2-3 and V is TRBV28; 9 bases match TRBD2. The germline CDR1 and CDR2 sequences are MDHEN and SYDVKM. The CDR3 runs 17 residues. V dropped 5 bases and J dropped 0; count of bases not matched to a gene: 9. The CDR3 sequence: CASSPWTSASSTDTQYF. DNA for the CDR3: TGTGCCAGCAGTCCGTGGACTAGCGCTTCTAGCACAGATACGCAGTATTTT. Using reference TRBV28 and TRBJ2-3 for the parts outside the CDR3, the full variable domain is DVKVTQSSRYLVKRTGEKVFLECVQDMDHENMFWYRQDPGLGLRLIYFSYDVKMKEKGDIPEGYSVSREKKERFSLILESASTNQTSMYLCASSPWTSASSTDTQYFGPGTRLTVL.

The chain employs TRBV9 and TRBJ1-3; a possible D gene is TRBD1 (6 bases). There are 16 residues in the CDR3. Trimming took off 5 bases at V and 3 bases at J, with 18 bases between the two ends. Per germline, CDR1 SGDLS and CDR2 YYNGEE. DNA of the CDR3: TGTGCCAGCAGTTACTCGTGGACAGCTATTGGAAACACCATATATTTT. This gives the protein CASSYSWTAIGNTIYF. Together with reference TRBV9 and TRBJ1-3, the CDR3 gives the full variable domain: DSGVTQTPKHLITATGQRVTLRCSPRSGDLSVYWYQQSLDQGLQFLIQYYNGEERAKGNILERFSAQQFPDLHSELNLSSLELGDSALYFCASSYSWTAIGNTIYFGEGSWLTVV.

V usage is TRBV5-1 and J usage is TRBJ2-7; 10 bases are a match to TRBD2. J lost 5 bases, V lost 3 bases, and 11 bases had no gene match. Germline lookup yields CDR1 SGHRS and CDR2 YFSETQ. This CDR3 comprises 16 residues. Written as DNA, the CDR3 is TGCGCCAGCAGCTACGATTGGGCTAGCGGGGGTCACGAGCAGTACTTC. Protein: CASSYDWASGGHEQYF.

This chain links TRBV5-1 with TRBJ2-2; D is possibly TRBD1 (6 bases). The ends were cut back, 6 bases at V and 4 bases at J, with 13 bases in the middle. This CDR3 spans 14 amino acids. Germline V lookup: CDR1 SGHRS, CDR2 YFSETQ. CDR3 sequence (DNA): TGCGCCAGCACGTCTCAGGGGATCACCGGGGAGCTGTTTTTT. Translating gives CASTSQGITGELFF.

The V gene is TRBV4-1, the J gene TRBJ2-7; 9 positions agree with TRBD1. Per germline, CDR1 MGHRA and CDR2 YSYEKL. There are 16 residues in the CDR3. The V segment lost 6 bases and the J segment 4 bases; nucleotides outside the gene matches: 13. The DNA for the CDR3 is TGCGCCAGCAGACGAATAGTCACCGGGACAGGGTACGAGCAGTACTTC. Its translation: CASRRIVTGTGYEQYF.

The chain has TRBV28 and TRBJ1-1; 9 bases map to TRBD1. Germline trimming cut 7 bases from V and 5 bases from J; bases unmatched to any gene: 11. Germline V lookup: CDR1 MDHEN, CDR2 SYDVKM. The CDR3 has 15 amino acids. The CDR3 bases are TGTGCCAGCAACCTCTTCGACAGGGGGAAGACTGAAGCTTTCTTT. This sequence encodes CASNLFDRGKTEAFF.

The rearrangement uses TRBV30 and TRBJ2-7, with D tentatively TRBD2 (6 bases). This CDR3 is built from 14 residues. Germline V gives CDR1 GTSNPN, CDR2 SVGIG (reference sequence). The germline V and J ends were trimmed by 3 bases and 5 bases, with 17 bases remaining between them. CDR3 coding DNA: TGTGCCTGGAGCAGAACCGGGACTCGTAACGAGCAGTACTTC. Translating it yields CAWSRTGTRNEQYF.

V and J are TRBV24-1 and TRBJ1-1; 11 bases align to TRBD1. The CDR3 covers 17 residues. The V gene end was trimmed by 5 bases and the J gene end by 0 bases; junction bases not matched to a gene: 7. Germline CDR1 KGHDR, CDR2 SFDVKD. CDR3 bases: TGTGCCACCAGTGCCCCCAGGACAGGGGGCATGAACACTGAAGCTTTCTTT. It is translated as CATSAPRTGGMNTEAFF.